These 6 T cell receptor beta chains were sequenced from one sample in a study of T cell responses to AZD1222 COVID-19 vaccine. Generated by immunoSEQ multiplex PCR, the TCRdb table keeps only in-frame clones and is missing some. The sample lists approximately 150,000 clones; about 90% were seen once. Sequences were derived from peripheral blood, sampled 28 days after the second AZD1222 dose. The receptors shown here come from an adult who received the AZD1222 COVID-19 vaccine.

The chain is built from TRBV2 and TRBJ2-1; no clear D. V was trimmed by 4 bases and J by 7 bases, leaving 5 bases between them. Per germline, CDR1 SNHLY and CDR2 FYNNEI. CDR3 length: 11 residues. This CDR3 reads CASSAGNEQFF. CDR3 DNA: TGTGCCAGCAGTGCGGGTAATGAGCAGTTCTTC.

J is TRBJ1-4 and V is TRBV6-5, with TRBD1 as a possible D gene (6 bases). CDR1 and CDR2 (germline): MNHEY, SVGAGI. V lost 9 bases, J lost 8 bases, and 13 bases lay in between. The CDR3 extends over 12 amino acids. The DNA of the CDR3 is TGTGCCAGTCGAAAGGGGGGAGAAAAACTGTTTTTT. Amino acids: CASRKGGEKLFF.

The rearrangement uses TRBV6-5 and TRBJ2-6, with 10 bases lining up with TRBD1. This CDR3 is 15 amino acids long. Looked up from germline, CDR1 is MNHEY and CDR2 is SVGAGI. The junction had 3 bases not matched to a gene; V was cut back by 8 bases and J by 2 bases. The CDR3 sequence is CASRDRGPGANVLTF. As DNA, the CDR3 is TGTGCCAGCCGGGACAGGGGACCTGGGGCCAACGTCCTGACTTTC.

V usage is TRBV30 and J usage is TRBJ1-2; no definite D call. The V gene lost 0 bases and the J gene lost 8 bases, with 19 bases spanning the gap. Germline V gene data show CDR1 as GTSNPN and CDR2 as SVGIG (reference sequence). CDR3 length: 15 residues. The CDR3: CAWSVRAGMGRGYTF. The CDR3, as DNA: TGTGCCTGGAGTGTACGGGCCGGGATGGGTAGGGGCTACACCTTC.

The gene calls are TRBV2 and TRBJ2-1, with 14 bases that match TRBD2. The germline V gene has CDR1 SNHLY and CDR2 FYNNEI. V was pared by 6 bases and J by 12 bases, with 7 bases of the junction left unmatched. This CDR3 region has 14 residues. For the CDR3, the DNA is TGTGCCAGCAGGGAGGGACTAGCGGGAGCTGGGCAGTTCTTC. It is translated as CASREGLAGAGQFF.

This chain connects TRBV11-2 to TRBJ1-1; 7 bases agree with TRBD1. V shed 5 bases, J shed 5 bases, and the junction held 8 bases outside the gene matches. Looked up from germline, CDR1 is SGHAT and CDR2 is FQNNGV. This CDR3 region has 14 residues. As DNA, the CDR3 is TGTGCCAGCAGCGCATGGCAACAGGGGACTGAAGCTTTCTTT. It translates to CASSAWQQGTEAFF.